This paragraph reports one T cell receptor (beta chain). The target antigen is unknown. These data belong to a study of T cell repertoires in cytomegalovirus infection. Overall study: Evidence of both CMV infection and a matching HLA type came from public TCR beta signatures.

A single record per CDR3 protein comes from TCRdb applying MiXCR to the reads. The top ten clones hold 2.5% to 3% of a sample with more than 650,000 distinct CDR3 sequences, approximately 40% of them seen once. The CDR3 has 13 residues. V was pared by 6 bases and J by 2 bases, with 14 bases between. Germline CDR1 is DFQATT and CDR2 is SNEGSKA (reference sequence). The study's findings and limits: Clonotype analysis showed dominance of the ex vivo response by HLA-C-restricted CMV-specific TCR beta clonotypes. Based on cumulative public TCR beta family frequency, carriers of CMV plus the relevant HLA were identified.

Sequenced input: PBMCs. This chain links TRBV20-1 with TRBJ2-7; perhaps TRBD1 as D (6 bases). The receptor was isolated from a human donor in good health (CMV status not recorded). Some clones in this sample may be carry-over from other donors' samples. The CDR3 here is CSAKGESPYEQYF. In DNA, the CDR3 is TGCAGTGCCAAGGGGGAGTCCCCCTACGAGCAGTACTTC.